This TCR beta chain appears in the sequencing data of a study of T cell changes during pregnancy in multiple sclerosis. Method: immunoSEQ multiplex PCR; TCRdb's copy keeps in-frame clones and lacks some. The data contain around 78,000 clones, around 92% of them singletons. This CDR3 is 16 amino acids long. Trimming removed 8 bases from V and 7 bases from J; junction bases left unmatched: 9. Germline CDR1 and CDR2: SGHVS and FQNEAQ. This receptor was obtained from a female donor in good health, enrolled as a control in a pregnancy study. The sequencing used peripheral blood, collected in the third trimester of pregnancy. This chain joins TRBV7-8 and TRBJ2-1; TRBD2 agrees at 15 bases. The CDR3 is CASLTWTSGGANEQFF. CDR3 bases: TGTGCCAGCCTCACCTGGACTAGCGGGGGGGCGAATGAGCAGTTCTTC.